What follows are 5 T cell receptor beta chains derived from one specimen sequenced in a study of beta chain features in type 1 diabetes. Study findings and constraints: When Type 1 diabetes patients were examined, their TCRB CDR3s proved moderately but significantly shorter in all four CD4+ subsets.

Their target antigens are unknown. Of the isolated RNA, all was reverse transcribed, and so the sequenced material was expressed TCRB transcripts. Assay used: immunoSEQ multiplex PCR; TCRdb lists only in-frame clones, some missing. The repertoire has about 340,000 clones, roughly 12% of them found once; the top ten carry 0.015%. Sample: naive CD4+ T cells from blood. These receptors were obtained from a woman aged 18 to 35 with type 1 diabetes.

The CDR3: CASSLDQGASGYTF. The CDR3 DNA reads TGCGCCAGCAGCTTGGATCAGGGGGCGAGCGGCTACACCTTC. This chain joins TRBV5-1 and TRBJ1-2; 8 bases map to TRBD1. Trimming cost V 0 bases and J 8 bases; bases outside gene matches: 6. Germline V CDR1 and CDR2: SGHRS, YFSETQ. CDR3 length: 14 residues.

The gene calls are TRBV7-3 and TRBJ2-7; D unresolved. The CDR3 is 15 residues long. V lost 5 bases and J 2 bases, leaving 16 bases between the germline ends. Germline lookup yields CDR1 SGHTA and CDR2 FQGTGA. The CDR3 spells CASSIPGDPAYEQYF. The CDR3 DNA is TGTGCCAGCAGCATCCCAGGTGATCCGGCCTACGAGCAGTACTTC.

This chain joins TRBV28 and TRBJ2-4; D is ambiguous. The CDR3 has 15 residues. The V end was cut by 6 bases, the J end by 0 bases, with 12 bases between. Germline CDR1 reads MDHEN; CDR2 reads SYDVKM. CDR3 coding DNA: TGTGCCAGCAGGCAAATTAGTCTAGCCAAAAACATTCAGTACTTC. Amino acid sequence: CASRQISLAKNIQYF.

This clone has more than one count but fewer than ten. The chain employs TRBV19 and TRBJ1-2, with D uncertain. The CDR3 extends over 16 amino acids. V lost 5 bases to trimming and J lost 1 base, with 17 bases between them. Germline lookup yields CDR1 LNHDA and CDR2 SQIVND (reference sequence). The CDR3 loop is CASSFRPVLNNYGYTF. The CDR3 bases are TGTGCCAGTAGTTTCCGCCCAGTATTAAATAACTATGGCTACACCTTC.

A few counts support this clone. The J gene is TRBJ1-3, the V gene TRBV30, with D perhaps matching TRBD1 (5 bases). The V end lost 3 bases, the J end lost 3 bases, and 15 bases lay between the germline ends. Germline V gene lookup returns CDR1 GTSNPN and CDR2 SVGIG (reference sequence). The CDR3 is 15 residues long. The CDR3 protein is CAWSVRGGSGNTIYF. In DNA form, the CDR3 reads TGTGCCTGGAGCGTAAGGGGCGGAAGTGGAAACACCATATATTTT.